A selection of T cell receptor beta chains follows, all from one sample in a study of identical twins. MiXCR was run by TCRdb on the 5' RACE reads, yielding one entry per CDR3 protein. The sample contains under 300,000 distinct CDR3 sequences, around 6.5% of which appear only once. The sample was also reused in another study, on T cells expressing NK-cell markers.

The sample comprised CD8+ T cells sorted from blood. These receptors all come from a woman under 30 in good health. The CDR3 runs from the conserved cysteine through the conserved F or W. The D gene is left open where the match is weak. Clone size appears in some rows only: once, few, many, or a class for an expanded clone.

j_gene,abundance,d_gene,v_gene,CDR3aa,CDR3nt
TRBJ1-1,many,.,TRBV27,CASSQTVNTEAFF,TGTGCCAGCAGCCAGACAGTTAACACTGAAGCTTTCTTT
TRBJ2-6,few,TRBD2,TRBV9,CASYGRAGSGANVLTF,TGTGCCAGCTACGGGAGGGCAGGGTCTGGGGCCAACGTCCTGACTTTC
TRBJ1-6,.,TRBD1,TRBV6-5,CASSYGQGDSPLHF,TGTGCCAGCAGTTACGGACAGGGGGACTCACCCCTCCACTTT
TRBJ2-2,.,.,TRBV15,CATSRYGELFF,TGTGCCACCAGCAGATACGGGGAGCTGTTTTTT
TRBJ2-2,few,.,TRBV7-6,CASSEGPRSTGELFF,TGTGCCAGCAGCGAGGGCCCTCGAAGCACCGGGGAGCTGTTTTTT
TRBJ2-7,.,.,TRBV29-1,CSVGGGNYDEQYF,TGCAGCGTTGGTGGGGGAAATTATGACGAGCAGTACTTC
TRBJ1-5,few,.,TRBV13,CASSVGEDRQPQHF,TGTGCCAGCAGCGTCGGGGAAGATCGTCAGCCCCAGCATTTT
TRBJ2-3,many,TRBD2,TRBV7-8,CASSLPRLAGRRDTQYF,TGTGCCAGCAGCTTACCGCGACTAGCGGGGAGGAGGGATACGCAGTATTTT
TRBJ2-1,many,.,TRBV12-5,CASGLAIDTNSYNEQFF,TGTGCTAGTGGTTTGGCAATCGACACAAACTCCTACAATGAGCAGTTCTTC
TRBJ2-7,.,.,TRBV3-1,CASSQERDSITYEQYF,TGTGCCAGCAGCCAAGAACGGGACTCTATAACCTACGAGCAGTACTTC
TRBJ2-7,many,TRBD2,TRBV27,CASTLLAGVYEQYF,TGTGCCAGCACCCTACTAGCGGGAGTTTACGAGCAGTACTTC
TRBJ1-2,many,.,TRBV29-1,CSLKGGDDGYTF,TGCAGCCTAAAAGGGGGGGACGATGGCTACACCTTC
TRBJ1-1,few,.,TRBV20-1,CSAKTDEAFF,TGCAGTGCTAAGACAGATGAAGCTTTCTTT
TRBJ2-1,many,.,TRBV12-3/TRBV12-4,CASSLAGTTHSYNEQFF,TGTGCCAGCAGTTTAGCGGGGACCACACACTCCTACAATGAGCAGTTCTTC
TRBJ2-1,many,.,TRBV4-3,CASRWRAESSYNEQFF,TGCGCCAGCAGGTGGCGAGCGGAGAGCTCCTACAATGAGCAGTTCTTC
TRBJ1-6,few,.,TRBV7-2,CASSSAAQGAYNSPLHF,TGTGCCAGCAGCTCCGCAGCCCAGGGTGCCTATAATTCACCCCTCCACTTT
TRBJ2-5,.,.,TRBV12-3/TRBV12-4,CASRTGFQETQYF,TGTGCCAGCAGAACGGGGTTCCAAGAGACCCAGTACTTC
TRBJ2-1,few,.,TRBV18,CASSPVAEPVGHEQFF,TGTGCCAGCTCACCGGTAGCGGAACCGGTGGGCCATGAGCAGTTCTTC
TRBJ2-7,.,.,TRBV12-5,CASGTGSPYEQYF,TGTGCTAGTGGCACGGGAAGCCCCTACGAGCAGTACTTC
TRBJ1-1,.,TRBD1,TRBV27,CASSSYGQGMNTEAFF,TGTGCCAGCAGTTCCTACGGACAGGGTATGAACACTGAAGCTTTCTTT
TRBJ2-3,many,TRBD2,TRBV5-1,CASRRWGTSGYTDTQYF,TGCGCCAGCAGGCGGTGGGGGACTAGCGGATACACAGATACGCAGTATTTT
TRBJ1-2,.,.,TRBV5-1,CASSLAGGDGYTF,TGCGCCAGCAGCTTGGCAGGAGGGGACGGCTACACCTTC
TRBJ2-7,.,.,TRBV6-2/TRBV6-3,CASSTEPGDQSF,TGTGCCAGCAGTACCGAACCGGGAGACCAAAGCTTC
TRBJ1-1,.,.,TRBV7-9,CASSLSDRQNTEAFF,TGTGCCAGCAGCTTATCCGACAGACAGAACACTGAAGCTTTCTTT
TRBJ2-2,many,.,TRBV11-2,CASSSAEELTGELFF,TGTGCCAGCAGCTCGGCGGAGGAATTAACCGGGGAGCTGTTTTTT
TRBJ2-7,many,.,TRBV27,CASGGLSSYEQYF,TGTGCCAGCGGGGGGCTGTCCTCCTACGAGCAGTACTTC
TRBJ1-1,few,TRBD1,TRBV20-1,CSARVTGWGTEAFF,TGCAGTGCTAGAGTGACAGGGTGGGGGACTGAAGCTTTCTTT
TRBJ2-3,few,.,TRBV10-2,CASSEGLGEGRTDTQYF,TGCGCCAGCAGTGAGGGGCTGGGAGAGGGCCGGACAGATACGCAGTATTTT
TRBJ2-1,few,.,TRBV15,CATRGLKIYNEQFF,TGTGCCACCCGGGGACTCAAGATTTACAATGAGCAGTTCTTC
TRBJ2-5,.,.,TRBV5-1,CASSLDPETQYF,TGCGCCAGCAGCTTGGATCCTGAGACCCAGTACTTC
TRBJ1-1,few,.,TRBV25-1,CASSVQGVMNTEAFF,TGTGCCAGCAGTGTTCAGGGCGTAATGAACACTGAAGCTTTCTTT
TRBJ2-7,few,.,TRBV9,CASSVAGASYEQYF,TGTGCCAGCAGCGTAGCGGGAGCCTCCTACGAGCAGTACTTC
TRBJ2-7,many,.,TRBV5-1,CASSGDSYEQYF,TGCGCCAGCAGCGGTGACAGCTACGAGCAGTACTTC
TRBJ2-1,many,TRBD2,TRBV20-1,CSARDSWREFFNEQFF,TGCAGTGCTAGAGATTCTTGGCGGGAGTTCTTCAATGAGCAGTTCTTC
TRBJ2-1,.,.,TRBV7-6,CASSLAIFDNEQFF,TGTGCCAGCAGCTTAGCGATATTCGACAATGAGCAGTTCTTC
TRBJ2-7,few,TRBD2,TRBV7-2,CASSPRSGGSYEQYF,TGTGCCAGCAGCCCACGGAGCGGGGGGTCCTACGAGCAGTACTTC
TRBJ2-1,many,.,TRBV7-7,CASSLGRGRSNEQFF,TGTGCTAGCAGCCTAGGGAGGGGGCGAAGTAATGAGCAGTTCTTC
TRBJ1-1,few,.,TRBV7-9,CASSLEGWVETEAFF,TGTGCCAGCAGCTTAGAGGGGTGGGTCGAGACTGAAGCTTTCTTT
TRBJ2-1,.,.,TRBV12-3/TRBV12-4,CASRFAGGRNEQFF,TGTGCCAGCAGGTTCGCCGGGGGCCGTAATGAGCAGTTCTTC
TRBJ1-4,many,TRBD1,TRBV12-3/TRBV12-4,CASSPARGLFNEKLFF,TGTGCCAGCTCTCCCGCGAGGGGGCTTTTTAATGAAAAACTGTTTTTT
TRBJ2-7,many,.,TRBV29-1,CSAGPDPESYEQYF,TGCAGCGCTGGGCCTGACCCGGAGTCCTACGAGCAGTACTTC
TRBJ2-3,few,.,TRBV7-9,CASSPRGTDTQYF,TGTGCCAGCAGCCCTAGGGGTACAGATACGCAGTATTTT
TRBJ2-3,.,.,TRBV6-6,CASSLQFPDTQYF,TGTGCCAGCAGTTTACAGTTCCCGGATACGCAGTATTTT
TRBJ2-7,many,.,TRBV7-9,CASSVGGASYEQYF,TGTGCCAGCAGCGTCGGGGGCGCATCCTACGAGCAGTACTTC
TRBJ2-1,.,TRBD2,TRBV20-1,CSARDLTSGRAGEQFF,TGCAGTGCTAGAGATCTGACTAGCGGGAGGGCCGGGGAGCAGTTCTTC
TRBJ2-3,.,TRBD2,TRBV11-1,CASRKTSGKDGLTDTQYF,TGTGCCAGCAGGAAGACTAGCGGGAAGGATGGGTTGACAGATACGCAGTATTTT
TRBJ2-7,.,TRBD1,TRBV30,CAWSVGRGSEGQYF,TGTGCCTGGAGTGTTGGCAGGGGGAGCGAGGGGCAGTACTTC
TRBJ2-1,few,.,TRBV3-1,CASSSDPGLALRGQFF,TGTGCCAGCAGCTCGGATCCGGGACTGGCCCTACGAGGGCAGTTCTTC
TRBJ2-1,many,.,TRBV11-1,CASSLPPGGEFFYNEQFF,TGTGCCAGCAGCTTACCCCCTGGGGGAGAATTCTTCTACAATGAGCAGTTCTTC
TRBJ2-1,many,TRBD2,TRBV6-2/TRBV6-3,CASVSRLAGEQFF,TGTGCCAGCGTCTCCCGCCTAGCGGGCGAGCAGTTCTTC
TRBJ2-7,many,.,TRBV5-1,CASSRVPQDEQYF,TGCGCCAGCAGCCGTGTGCCACAGGACGAGCAGTACTTC
TRBJ2-5,.,.,TRBV18,CASSSTYYGKGETQYF,TGTGCCAGCTCGTCGACTTATTACGGGAAGGGAGAGACCCAGTACTTC
TRBJ1-1,few,.,TRBV20-1,CSASIVEGTEAFF,TGCAGTGCTAGCATAGTGGAGGGCACTGAAGCTTTCTTT
TRBJ1-5,.,.,TRBV6-1,CASSHRRDQPQHF,TGTGCCAGCAGCCATAGACGGGATCAGCCCCAGCATTTT
TRBJ2-5,many,.,TRBV4-3,CASSLQGGGTQETQYF,TGCGCCAGCAGCCTCCAGGGTGGCGGAACCCAAGAGACCCAGTACTTC